The 32 T cell receptor beta chains reported below all come from one sample, sequenced in a study of early T cells in non-severe SARS-CoV-2 infection. TCRdb processed the 5' RACE reads anew with MiXCR; each CDR3 protein has one entry. The data hold tens of thousands of distinct CDR3 sequences, with 5.5% to 7.5% observed a single time. Specimen: whole blood. These receptors were obtained from an adult who was a healthcare worker with PCR-confirmed SARS-CoV-2 infection or an uninfected control (not recorded which).

This clonotype was observed at least ten times. The V and J genes are TRBV4-1 and TRBJ1-4; D remains ambiguous. Trimming removed 8 bases at V and 6 bases at J, with 19 bases between. CDR1 and CDR2 from the germline V gene are MGHRA and YSYEKL. This CDR3 region has 15 residues. The CDR3 nucleotides are TGCGCCAGCGCCCCGGAAGGAAAGAGGGATGAAAAACTGTTTTTT. Residues: CASAPEGKRDEKLFF.

This clonotype was counted ten times or more. The V call is TRBV21-1, the J call TRBJ2-7; the table's D gene call, TRBD1, was not cross checked with the DNA. TRBV21-1 is labeled a pseudogene. CDR3 length: 15 amino acids. The CDR3 loop is CASRPRTYAYYEQYF. In DNA form, the CDR3 reads TGTGCCAGCAGGCCCCGGACATACGCTTACTACGAGCAGTACTTC.

This clonotype was recorded a few times. The chain recombines TRBV27 with TRBJ1-4, with D hard to call. The CDR3 is 14 amino acids. The germline gives CDR1 MNHEY, CDR2 SMNVEV (reference sequence). Trimming removed 2 bases from V and 0 bases from J, with 4 bases in between. The DNA for the CDR3 is TGTGCCAGCAGTTTAAGGCCAACTAATGAAAAACTGTTTTTT. It translates to CASSLRPTNEKLFF. Based on the CDR3 plus reference TRBV27 and TRBJ1-4, the full variable domain is EAQVTQNPRYLITVTGKKLTVTCSQNMNHEYMSWYRQDPGLGLRQIYYSMNVEVTDKGDVPEGYKVSRKEKRNFPLILESPSPNQTSLYFCASSLRPTNEKLFFGSGTQLSVL.

Many counts were recorded for this clonotype. This chain connects TRBV5-4 to TRBJ2-2; D might be TRBD1 or TRBD2, each matching 5 bases. CDR3 length: 14 residues. Germline assignment: CDR1 SGHNT and CDR2 YYREEE (reference sequence). V was pared by 2 bases and J by 6 bases, with 11 bases between. CDR3 in amino acids: CASSFGGGAGELFF. Here the CDR3 DNA reads TGTGCCAGCAGCTTCGGTGGGGGAGCCGGGGAGCTGTTTTTT.

This chain joins TRBV25-1 and TRBJ2-1; 7 bases fit TRBD2. The CDR3 length is 12 residues. Per the germline V gene, CDR1 is MGHDK and CDR2 is SYGVNS. The CDR3 protein is CGGGREFDEQFF. The CDR3 nucleotides are TGTGGGGGAGGGCGGGAGTTTGATGAGCAGTTCTTC.

This clonotype was detected only a few times. The V gene is TRBV7-9, the J gene TRBJ2-2; D gene unclear. The V and J ends lost 1 base and 3 bases respectively, with 9 bases between them. The CDR3 contains 15 residues. The germline CDR1 and CDR2 sequences are SEHNR and FQNEAQ (reference sequence). CDR3 sequence reads: CASSLEGPDTGELFF. CDR3 nucleotides: TGTGCCAGCAGCTTAGAAGGGCCTGACACCGGGGAGCTGTTTTTT.

This clonotype was seen repeatedly, ten times or more. V and J are TRBV5-1 and TRBJ2-1; D unresolved. The CDR3 sequence is 16 residues long. Germline lookup yields CDR1 SGHRS and CDR2 YFSETQ. The germline V and J ends were trimmed by 0 bases and 0 bases, with 10 bases remaining between them. CDR3 loop: CASSLDPIYSYNEQFF. CDR3 sequence (DNA): TGCGCCAGCAGCTTGGATCCAATATACTCCTACAATGAGCAGTTCTTC.

This clonotype was counted ten times or more. V usage is TRBV27 and J usage is TRBJ2-2; no clear D. V dropped 6 bases and J dropped 2 bases, with 10 bases sitting between them. The germline CDR1 and CDR2 sequences are MNHEY and SMNVEV (reference sequence). This CDR3 is built from 14 residues. This CDR3 is CASRRTRNTGELFF. The CDR3 bases are TGTGCCAGCAGAAGGACCCGAAACACCGGGGAGCTGTTTTTT.

This clonotype was recorded at least ten times. The chain combines TRBV7-3 with TRBJ2-1, with 8 nucleotides matching TRBD2. CDR1 is SGHTA and CDR2 is FQGTGA in the germline V gene. The length of the CDR3 is 14 residues. V trimming: 5 bases; J trimming: 3 bases; junction bases outside the gene matches: 3. The DNA for the CDR3 is TGTGCCAGCAGCAAGCGGGAGAACTACAATGAGCAGTTCTTC. It codes for CASSKRENYNEQFF.

This clonotype was observed at least ten times. The chain recombines TRBV28 with TRBJ1-3; D call uncertain. The CDR3 has 12 amino acids. Germline V gene sequence: CDR1 MDHEN, CDR2 SYDVKM. Trimming shortened V by 7 bases and J by 8 bases, and 12 bases separated the two germline ends. CDR3 sequence: CASTRYADTIYF. The CDR3 region has the DNA TGTGCCAGCACGAGGTATGCGGACACCATATATTTT.

A few counts support this clonotype. V usage is TRBV7-9 and J usage is TRBJ2-7; unclear D gene. V shed 5 bases and J shed 2 bases, with 13 bases lying between them. There are 14 residues in the CDR3. CDR1 and CDR2 from the germline V gene are SEHNR and FQNEAQ (reference sequence). The CDR3 nucleotides read TGTGCCAGCAGCACCGGACCTCGCCCCTACGAGCAGTACTTC. This encodes CASSTGPRPYEQYF.

This clonotype appeared many times. This rearrangement joins TRBV7-3 to TRBJ2-3; the D is unclear. CDR1 is SGHTA, CDR2 FQGTGA, per germline. V was trimmed by 5 bases and J by 1 base, leaving 7 bases between them. This CDR3 spans 13 amino acids. CDR3 sequence: CASSPQRTDTQYF. In nucleotides, the CDR3 is TGTGCCAGCAGCCCCCAGCGCACAGATACGCAGTATTTT.

This clonotype appeared a few times. The gene calls are TRBV12-3 or TRBV12-4 and TRBJ2-7, with D unresolved. V was cut by 4 bases and J by 3 bases, with 7 bases left in between. CDR3 length equals 12 residues. In nucleotides, the CDR3 is TGTGCCAGCAGTTCCGACGGCTACGAGCAGTACTTC. This translates into CASSSDGYEQYF.

V and J are TRBV6-4 and TRBJ2-3; 12 positions agree with TRBD1. CDR3 length equals 15 residues. Germline V gene lookup returns CDR1 MRHNA and CDR2 SNTAGT. V lost 2 bases and J lost 4; bases outside the gene matches: 1. The CDR3 nucleotides are TGTGCCAGCAGTGACGGGACAGGGGGCCCAGATACGCAGTATTTT. Translated: CASSDGTGGPDTQYF.

Within the sample, this clonotype is medium-sized. V and J are TRBV30 and TRBJ2-2; D may be TRBD1 (6 bases). CDR1 and CDR2 from the germline V gene are GTSNPN and SVGIG (reference sequence). Trimming left V 8 bases short and J 6 bases short, with 13 bases between. The CDR3 runs to 12 residues. CDR3 amino acids: CARGWGPGELFF. In DNA, the CDR3 is TGTGCCCGGGGTTGGGGGCCCGGGGAGCTGTTTTTT.

This clonotype has a handful of counts. This chain links TRBV2 with TRBJ2-5; a weak D match, TRBD1 (5 bases). The CDR3 runs 12 residues. V lost 6 bases and J lost 4, with 9 bases in between. The germline V gene has CDR1 SNHLY and CDR2 FYNNEI. The CDR3 sequence is CASRGQGETQYF. CDR3 coding DNA: TGTGCCAGCAGGGGGCAGGGAGAGACCCAGTACTTC. Full variable domain (rest looked up from reference TRBV2 and TRBJ2-5): EPEVTQTPSHQVTQMGQEVILRCVPISNHLYFYWYRQILGQKVEFLVSFYNNEISEKSEIFDDQFSVERPDGSNFTLKIRSTKLEDSAMYFCASRGQGETQYFGPGTRLLVL.

By share of the sample, this clonotype is medium-sized. The chain employs TRBV6-5 and TRBJ1-6, with D possibly being TRBD1 (6 bases). V was shortened by 2 bases and J by 3 bases, with 11 bases between the two germline ends. The length of the CDR3 is 16 residues. CDR1 is MNHEY and CDR2 is SVGAGI in the germline V gene. CDR3 region: CASSYGTNLYNSPLHF. The CDR3 DNA sequence: TGTGCCAGCAGTTACGGGACAAACCTCTATAATTCACCCCTCCACTTT.

This chain uses TRBV5-1 with TRBJ2-3; TRBD2 agrees at 8 bases. Germline V CDR1 and CDR2: SGHRS, YFSETQ. CDR3 length: 15 amino acids. With 2 bases clipped from V and 5 bases from J, the junction kept 7 bases outside the gene matches. The CDR3 loop is CASSFDGRAGDTQYF. As DNA, the CDR3 is TGCGCCAGCAGCTTTGACGGGAGGGCCGGAGATACGCAGTATTTT.

The chain carries TRBV9 and TRBJ2-1; 9 nucleotides match TRBD2. V shed 6 bases and J 0 bases; nucleotides not matched to a gene: 7. The V gene's germline CDR1 is SGDLS and CDR2 YYNGEE. The length of the CDR3 is 16 residues. CDR3 sequence reads: CASTPSGMSSYNEQFF. In DNA, the CDR3 is TGTGCCAGCACTCCTAGCGGGATGAGCTCCTACAATGAGCAGTTCTTC.

This clonotype was seen ten or more times. The chain employs TRBV28 and TRBJ1-2; 7 bases match TRBD1. The germline V gene encodes CDR1 MDHEN and CDR2 SYDVKM. Trimming took 5 bases from V and 5 from J; bases not matched to a gene: 8. CDR3 length equals 14 residues. CDR3 amino acids: CASSLRDRPYGYTF. The CDR3, as DNA: TGTGCCAGCAGTCTCCGGGACAGACCATATGGCTACACCTTC.

The table lists this clonotype with a few counts. This chain links TRBV20-1 with TRBJ2-1; TRBD1 aligns across 9 bases. Germline V lookup: CDR1 DFQATT, CDR2 SNEGSKA (reference sequence). After removal of 6 bases from V and 5 bases from J, the junction contained 2 bases not matched to a gene. CDR3 size: 12 residues. CDR3: CSAGQGDNEQFF. The CDR3 DNA reads TGCAGTGCGGGACAGGGAGACAATGAGCAGTTCTTC.

This clonotype has ten or more counts. J is TRBJ2-7 and V is TRBV24-1, with D perhaps TRBD2 (5 bases). The germline gives CDR1 KGHDR, CDR2 SFDVKD. CDR3 length: 12 amino acids. V lost 3 bases, J lost 6 bases, and 8 bases lay in between. Here the CDR3 DNA reads TGTGCCACCAGTGATGGGCGGGCCGAGCAGTACTTC. It yields the protein CATSDGRAEQYF.

This clonotype appeared many times. The chain is built from TRBV12-3 or TRBV12-4 and TRBJ1-2; a weak D match, TRBD1 (6 bases). The length of the CDR3 is 14 residues. Trimming left V 5 bases short and J 8 bases short, with 18 bases between. CDR3 nucleotides: TGTGCCAGCAGTAGTCCACAGGGCTTGGGGGGCTACACCTTC. Its translation is CASSSPQGLGGYTF.

This chain links TRBV5-1 with TRBJ2-1, with a weak D call TRBD2 (6 bases). Germline CDR1 is SGHRS and CDR2 is YFSETQ. V was clipped by 5 bases and J by 8 bases, with 20 bases between them. The CDR3 runs to 15 residues. Here the CDR3 DNA reads TGCGCCAGCAGTCCCAGGACTACCGACCTACATGAGCAGTTCTTC. Residues: CASSPRTTDLHEQFF.

The chain carries TRBV4-2 and TRBJ2-7, with 8 bases lining up with TRBD2. Trimming took 1 base from V and 3 from J; bases not matched to a gene: 11. Germline V gene data show CDR1 as LGHNA and CDR2 as YNFKEQ. The CDR3 has 17 amino acids. CDR3 nucleotides: TGTGCCAGCAGCCAAGCTTTTGTAGCGGGGAGTGTCTACGAGCAGTACTTC. This codes for CASSQAFVAGSVYEQYF.

This clonotype was detected only a few times. This chain connects TRBV20-1 to TRBJ2-1, with 14 bases that match TRBD2. The germline V gene encodes CDR1 DFQATT and CDR2 SNEGSKA (reference sequence). The CDR3 has 15 amino acids. With V trimmed by 6 bases and J by 9 bases, 10 bases remained unmatched. CDR3 residues: CSARNSGTSGSEQFF. The CDR3 nucleotides read TGCAGTGCGAGGAATTCCGGGACTAGCGGGAGTGAGCAGTTCTTC.

Only a few counts were recorded for this clonotype. Here the CDR3 reads CSAYHWDKNIQYF. The CDR3 nucleotides are TGCAGTGCCTACCACTGGGACAAAAACATTCAGTACTTC. The rearrangement joins TRBV20-1 to TRBJ2-4; unclear D gene. This CDR3 contains 13 residues. Germline V gene lookup returns CDR1 DFQATT and CDR2 SNEGSKA (reference sequence). The V gene lost 6 bases and the J gene lost 3 bases, with 12 bases spanning the gap.

This clonotype was seen repeatedly, ten times or more. The rearrangement links TRBV19 to TRBJ2-1, with D perhaps matching TRBD1 or TRBD2 (5 bases each). V was trimmed by 4 bases and J by 6 bases, leaving 10 bases between them. The germline gives CDR1 LNHDA, CDR2 SQIVND (reference sequence). CDR3 length: 13 amino acids. The CDR3 nucleotides are TGTGCCAGTAGTAATACGAGGGGCAATGAGCAGTTCTTC. Residues: CASSNTRGNEQFF. The full variable domain, rest sourced from reference TRBV19 and TRBJ2-1, is DGGITQSPKYLFRKEGQNVTLSCEQNLNHDAMYWYRQDPGQGLRLIYYSQIVNDFQKGDIAEGYSVSREKKESFPLTVTSAQKNPTAFYLCASSNTRGNEQFFGPGTRLTVL.

The rearrangement joins TRBV21-1 to TRBJ2-7; the table's D call, TRBD1, was not checked against the DNA. TRBV21-1 is a recognized pseudogene. The CDR3 consists of 11 residues. The CDR3: CATGGGGEQYF. The CDR3 DNA reads TGTGCCACCGGTGGGGGGGGCGAGCAGTACTTC.

This CDR3 is CASSPRGGQIYEQYF. The CDR3 nucleotides read TGTGCCAGCAGTCCGAGGGGGGGACAGATATACGAGCAGTACTTC. The genes are TRBV5-4 and TRBJ2-7, with D perhaps assigned TRBD1 or TRBD2 (7 bases each). This CDR3 has 15 residues. Germline V CDR1 and CDR2: SGHNT, YYREEE (reference sequence). V was clipped by 5 bases and J by 4 bases, with 19 bases between them.

The chain carries TRBV6-4 and TRBJ2-1; 11 nucleotides align to TRBD2. Germline CDR1 and CDR2: MRHNA and SNTAGT. Trimming cost V 6 bases and J 4 bases; bases outside gene matches: 5. CDR3 length equals 15 residues. In DNA, the CDR3 is TGTGCCAGCAGCGAGGGACTAGCGGATTACAATGAGCAGTTCTTC. As protein: CASSEGLADYNEQFF.

The table lists this clonotype with many counts. The V and J genes are TRBV2 and TRBJ1-2; D is perhaps TRBD1 (6 bases). Trimming pared 6 bases from V and 6 bases from J, leaving 20 bases between. The germline V gene has CDR1 SNHLY and CDR2 FYNNEI. The CDR3 is 15 residues long. The CDR3 region is CASRQQGQRHDGYTF. CDR3 nucleotide sequence: TGTGCCAGCAGACAACAGGGACAAAGACACGATGGCTACACCTTC.